The 15 T cell receptor beta chains below come from one sample, sequenced in a study of neurological immune-mediated disorders. One entry per CDR3 protein results from TCRdb running MiXCR on the 5' RACE reads. The data hold 45,000 or so distinct CDR3 sequences, with over 9.5% observed a single time. Sample: PBMCs. Receptors were obtained from a female donor in good health.

This clonotype was counted ten times or more. The V and J genes are TRBV5-1 and TRBJ2-3; D may correspond to TRBD1 or TRBD2 (5 bases each). V was clipped by 0 bases and J by 2 bases, with 10 bases between them. The CDR3 spans 15 residues. Germline V gene lookup returns CDR1 SGHRS and CDR2 YFSETQ. The CDR3 DNA reads as TGCGCCAGCAGCTTGGTGGTGGGACCCACAGATACGCAGTATTTT. Translated: CASSLVVGPTDTQYF.

This clonotype was found many times. The J gene is TRBJ2-1, the V gene TRBV20-1; weak D call: TRBD2 (7 bases). The germline V gene encodes CDR1 DFQATT and CDR2 SNEGSKA (reference sequence). Trimming removed 5 bases from V and 1 base from J, with 18 bases in between. The CDR3 spans 16 residues. CDR3 sequence: CSALKGGGLSYNEQFF. CDR3 bases: TGCAGTGCTCTCAAAGGGGGGGGGCTGTCCTACAATGAGCAGTTCTTC.

The J gene is TRBJ2-7, the V gene TRBV18; no reliable D call. Germline CDR1 KGHSH, CDR2 LQKENI. V dropped 2 bases and J dropped 7 bases, with 12 bases sitting between them. CDR3 length equals 13 residues. The CDR3 spells CASSPRQAGEQYV. The CDR3 DNA reads as TGTGCCAGCTCACCAAGGCAGGCCGGGGAGCAGTACGTC.

This clonotype was counted at least ten times. The rearrangement joins TRBV12-3 or TRBV12-4 to TRBJ2-1; D possibly corresponds to TRBD2 (7 bases). V lost 5 bases and J 4 bases, leaving 18 bases between the germline ends. The CDR3 is made up of 16 amino acids. In nucleotides, the CDR3 is TGTGCCAGCAGTCTTTGGGCGGGGGCCTCGTACAATGAGCAGTTCTTC. It yields the protein CASSLWAGASYNEQFF.

In its sample, this clonotype was seen many times. The chain couples TRBV14 to TRBJ1-1; TRBD1 might be the D (6 bases). V was trimmed by 6 bases and J by 5 bases, leaving 16 bases between them. The CDR3 spans 14 residues. The V gene's germline CDR1 is SGHDN and CDR2 FVKESK. The CDR3 coding sequence is TGTGCCAGCAGGGATGTAGGGGGGCTGACTGAAGCTTTCTTT. This encodes CASRDVGGLTEAFF. The variable domain in full, with the rest retrieved from reference TRBV14 and TRBJ1-1, is EAGVTQFPSHSVIEKGQTVTLRCDPISGHDNLYWYRRVMGKEIKFLLHFVKESKQDESGMPNNRFLAERTGGTYSTLKVQPAELEDSGVYFCASRDVGGLTEAFFGQGTRLTVV.

This clonotype came up many times. This chain links TRBV5-1 with TRBJ2-3, with 8 bases lining up with TRBD2. J gave up 0 bases and V 3 bases, and 3 bases lay outside the gene matches. There are 15 residues in the CDR3. Germline CDR1 and CDR2: SGHRS and YFSETQ. In DNA form, the CDR3 reads TGCGCCAGCAGCTCTATAGCGGGAAGCACAGATACGCAGTATTTT. It is translated as CASSSIAGSTDTQYF.

This clonotype was counted ten times or more. This chain connects TRBV5-1 to TRBJ2-2; D is possibly TRBD1 (5 bases). This CDR3 has 15 amino acids. Germline CDR1 and CDR2: SGHRS and YFSETQ. The V gene lost 4 bases and the J gene lost 1 base, with 11 bases spanning the gap. CDR3 in DNA: TGCGCCAGCAGCCCGACAGTCTTGAACACCGGGGAGCTGTTTTTT. Its translation: CASSPTVLNTGELFF.

To note about this clonotype: A read error may account for a junction end that differs from germline. The chain links TRBV5-4 to TRBJ1-2; D is perhaps TRBD1 (6 bases). The CDR3 runs to 13 residues. Germline lookup yields CDR1 SGHNT and CDR2 YYREEE (reference sequence). CDR3 residues: CARSLDSNYDYTF. The CDR3 nucleotides read TGTGCCAGAAGCTTGGACAGCAACTATGACTACACCTTC.

This chain links TRBV5-5 with TRBJ2-5, with 9 bases aligning to TRBD2. J lost 2 bases, V lost 4 bases, and 9 bases had no gene match. The CDR3 runs 16 residues. Germline V gene sequence: CDR1 SGHKS, CDR2 YYEKEE (reference sequence). The CDR3 loop is CASSPRAGGVQETQYF. The DNA of the CDR3 is TGTGCCAGCAGCCCCCGAGCGGGGGGAGTACAAGAGACCCAGTACTTC. Complete variable domain (other parts from reference TRBV5-5 and TRBJ2-5): DAGVTQSPTHLIKTRGQQVTLRCSPISGHKSVSWYQQVLGQGPQFIFQYYEKEERGRGNFPDRFSARQFPNYSSELNVNALLLGDSALYLCASSPRAGGVQETQYFGPGTRLLVL.

In this sample, this clonotype turned up many times. J is TRBJ1-1 and V is TRBV20-1; D gene uncertain. The germline gives CDR1 DFQATT, CDR2 SNEGSKA (reference sequence). Trimming shortened V by 3 bases and J by 11 bases, and 19 bases separated the two germline ends. This CDR3 comprises 13 residues. DNA of the CDR3: TGCAGTGCTAGGTCGGCAGGCCTATCTAGCGCTTTCTTT. Translated, it gives CSARSAGLSSAFF.

This clonotype was seen many times. The chain combines TRBV7-3 with TRBJ1-1; D is undetermined. The CDR3 has 15 amino acids. Trimming removed 1 base at V and 5 bases at J, with 14 bases between. Germline V gene sequence: CDR1 SGHTA, CDR2 FQGTGA. CDR3 nucleotide sequence: TGTGCCAGCAGCTTAATCGGAGGCCCGAGGACTGAAGCTTTCTTT. It translates to CASSLIGGPRTEAFF.

This clonotype was seen just once. A much larger clone sits a single nucleotide away, making a read error possible. V gene TRBV28 combines with J gene TRBJ2-5; D unresolved. The germline V gene encodes CDR1 MDHEN and CDR2 SYDVKM. The CDR3 contains 12 residues. CDR3 residues: CASSPRQETKYF. In nucleotides, the CDR3 is TGTGCCAGCAGTCCCCGCCAAGAGACCAAGTACTTC.

There are many counts of this clonotype. The rearrangement links TRBV12-3 or TRBV12-4 to TRBJ1-2, with 7 bases fitting TRBD1. The CDR3 totals 18 residues. The V and J ends lost 1 base and 6 bases, in that order; junction bases with no gene match: 17. CDR3: CASSLGGDSRALRHGYTF. As DNA, the CDR3 is TGTGCCAGCAGTTTAGGTGGGGACAGTAGAGCCCTGCGACATGGCTACACCTTC.

V is TRBV28 and J is TRBJ1-1; D is unresolved. The CDR3 has 14 amino acids. Germline V lookup: CDR1 MDHEN, CDR2 SYDVKM. The V gene lost 2 bases and the J gene lost 4 bases, with 11 bases spanning the gap. The CDR3 DNA reads TGTGCCAGCAGTTTAGGTCCGGAGGGCACTGAAGCTTTCTTT. This gives the protein CASSLGPEGTEAFF.

The table lists this clonotype with a few counts. The genes are TRBV2 and TRBJ1-3; D uncertain. CDR1 SNHLY and CDR2 FYNNEI come from the germline V gene. This CDR3 spans 14 amino acids. V gave up 2 bases and J gave up 0 bases, with 5 bases separating them. DNA for the CDR3: TGTGCCAGCAGTGAATGGGACTCTGGAAACACCATATATTTT. It specifies CASSEWDSGNTIYF.